This T cell receptor (beta chain) was documented in a study of T cell responses to AZD1222 COVID-19 vaccine. Germline CDR1 and CDR2: SQVTM and ANQGSEA. The CDR3 has 14 residues. V shed 4 bases and J shed 1 base, with 13 bases lying between them. Clones were sequenced by immunoSEQ multiplex PCR, and TCRdb holds only the in-frame ones, with some missing. Among 100,000 to 150,000 clones, 85% to 90% were seen once, and the ten largest hold 9% to 15%. This receptor was obtained from an adult in good health. The sequencing here drew on peripheral blood, taken on day 0 of AZD1222 vaccination. The chain links TRBV29-1 to TRBJ1-1; the D gene is possibly TRBD1 (5 bases). CDR3 sequence: CSVVNFGGNTEAFF. Written as DNA, the CDR3 is TGCAGCGTTGTCAATTTCGGGGGGAACACTGAAGCTTTCTTT.